At least ten counts were recorded for the clone carrying this T cell receptor beta chain. Its antigen is undetermined. The CDR3 sequence is 17 residues long. Trimming cost V 0 bases and J 2 bases, with 15 bases left between them. Germline V gene lookup returns CDR1 SGDLS and CDR2 YYNGEE. The data were taken from a study of response to subunit inactivated influenza vaccine. Study results and limitations: Few new T cells, the authors suggested, are recruited by each seasonal influenza vaccination.

TCRdb independently ran MiXCR on the RT-PCR reads; one entry per CDR3 protein. The table shows approximately 490,000 distinct CDR3 sequences, with more than 7% occurring only once. V and J are TRBV9 and TRBJ2-1, with TRBD1 as a possible D gene (5 bases). The sequencing used PBMCs from blood, collected approximately 25 months after vaccination. The sequence was obtained from a man aged 45 to 75 who received an inactivated influenza vaccine. The CDR3 DNA sequence: TGTGCCAGCAGCGTAGGGGGCTCCCTTTCTGCCTACAATGAGCAGTTCTTC. It codes for CASSVGGSLSAYNEQFF.